Listed below are T cell receptor beta chains from one sample, sequenced in a study of T cell responses to AZD1222 COVID-19 vaccine. TCRdb's table, derived via immunoSEQ multiplex PCR, lists solely in-frame clones and lacks some. Altogether approximately 90,000 clones are present, approximately 89% being singletons, with the ten largest covering around 2%. The sequencing here drew on peripheral blood, taken on day 0 of AZD1222 vaccination. Source of these receptors: an adult in good health. The CDR3 runs from the conserved cysteine through the conserved F or W. Each record gives: CDR3 protein, CDR3 DNA, V gene, D gene, clone size, J gene. The D gene is left open where the match is weak. A clone size is listed for some rows: how often the clone was seen (once, few, many), or a class if it is expanded.

CDR3 protein: CASKLQGPSYEQYF; CDR3 DNA: TGTGCCAGCAAACTACAGGGCCCGTCCTACGAGCAGTACTTC; V gene: TRBV27; D gene: NA; clone size: NA; J gene: TRBJ2-7
CDR3 protein: CASSEQGTGEQFF; CDR3 DNA: TGTGCCAGCAGCGAACAGGGAACGGGTGAGCAGTTCTTC; V gene: TRBV7-2; D gene: NA; clone size: NA; J gene: TRBJ2-1
CDR3 protein: CASSQASGTGMKTQYF; CDR3 DNA: TGTGCCAGCAGCCAAGCATCCGGGACAGGCATGAAGACCCAGTACTTC; V gene: TRBV3-1/TRBV3-2; D gene: TRBD1; clone size: NA; J gene: TRBJ2-5
CDR3 protein: CASKVTGNYGYTF; CDR3 DNA: TGTGCCAGCAAGGTGACAGGCAACTATGGCTACACCTTC; V gene: TRBV28; D gene: NA; clone size: few; J gene: TRBJ1-2
CDR3 protein: CASKTSYEQYF; CDR3 DNA: TGTGCCAGCAAAACATCCTACGAGCAGTACTTC; V gene: TRBV6-5; D gene: NA; clone size: NA; J gene: TRBJ2-7
CDR3 protein: CASSLVRLGGSGNTIYF; CDR3 DNA: TGTGCCAGCAGCTTAGTTCGCTTGGGAGGCTCTGGAAACACCATATATTTT; V gene: TRBV7-2; D gene: NA; clone size: NA; J gene: TRBJ1-3
CDR3 protein: CASSNSGGTSSYEQYF; CDR3 DNA: TGTGCCAGTAGCAATAGCGGGGGGACAAGCTCCTACGAGCAGTACTTC; V gene: TRBV19; D gene: TRBD2; clone size: NA; J gene: TRBJ2-7
CDR3 protein: CASSLDGGSGNTIYF; CDR3 DNA: TGTGCCAGCAGCTTAGATGGGGGCTCAGGAAACACCATATATTTT; V gene: TRBV7-2; D gene: NA; clone size: NA; J gene: TRBJ1-3
CDR3 protein: CASSLAGNEQFF; CDR3 DNA: TGCGCCAGCAGCTTGGCCGGCAATGAGCAGTTCTTC; V gene: TRBV5-1; D gene: NA; clone size: NA; J gene: TRBJ2-1
CDR3 protein: CASSPSPGQGVDGYTF; CDR3 DNA: TGTGCCAGTAGTCCGTCACCGGGACAGGGGGTCGATGGCTACACCTTC; V gene: TRBV19; D gene: TRBD1; clone size: NA; J gene: TRBJ1-2